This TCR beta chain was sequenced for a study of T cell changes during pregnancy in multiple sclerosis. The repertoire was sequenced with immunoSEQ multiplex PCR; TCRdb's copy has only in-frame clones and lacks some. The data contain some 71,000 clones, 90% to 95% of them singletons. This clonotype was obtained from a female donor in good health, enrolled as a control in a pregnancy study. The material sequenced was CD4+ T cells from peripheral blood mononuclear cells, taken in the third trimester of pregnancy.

CDR3 DNA sequence: TGTGCCAGTAGTATTGGTTTCGGAAGGACTAGCTCTGGAAACACCATATATTTT. Encoded protein: CASSIGFGRTSSGNTIYF. V usage is TRBV19 and J usage is TRBJ1-3; D uncertain. The CDR3 has 18 residues. Between the trimmed V and J ends, which lost 3 bases and 0 bases, there was a span of 18 bases. Germline lookup yields CDR1 LNHDA and CDR2 SQIVND (reference sequence). Drawing the rest from reference TRBV19 and TRBJ1-3, the complete variable domain is DGGITQSPKYLFRKEGQNVTLSCEQNLNHDAMYWYRQDPGQGLRLIYYSQIVNDFQKGDIAEGYSVSREKKESFPLTVTSAQKNPTAFYLCASSIGFGRTSSGNTIYFGEGSWLTVV.